The table lists the clone carrying this T cell receptor (beta chain) with a few counts. These data come from a study of T cells after somatic rescue of genetic block. Some clones are missing from TCRdb's copy, which holds only in-frame ones; the method was immunoSEQ multiplex PCR. The sample includes approximately 16,000 clones, 70% of them seen just once. Germline CDR1 reads SGHDT; CDR2 reads YYEEEE. V gave up 3 bases and J gave up 2 bases; unmatched junction bases: 5. The CDR3 runs 16 residues. Sequencing used peripheral blood mononuclear cells (PBMCs). The chain couples TRBV5-6 to TRBJ2-3, with TRBD2 identical over 11 bases. The receptor comes from a man aged 18-30 years. CDR3 amino acids: CASSSIAGGVTDTQYF. DNA of the CDR3: TGTGCCAGCAGCTCGATAGCGGGGGGGGTCACAGATACGCAGTATTTT.